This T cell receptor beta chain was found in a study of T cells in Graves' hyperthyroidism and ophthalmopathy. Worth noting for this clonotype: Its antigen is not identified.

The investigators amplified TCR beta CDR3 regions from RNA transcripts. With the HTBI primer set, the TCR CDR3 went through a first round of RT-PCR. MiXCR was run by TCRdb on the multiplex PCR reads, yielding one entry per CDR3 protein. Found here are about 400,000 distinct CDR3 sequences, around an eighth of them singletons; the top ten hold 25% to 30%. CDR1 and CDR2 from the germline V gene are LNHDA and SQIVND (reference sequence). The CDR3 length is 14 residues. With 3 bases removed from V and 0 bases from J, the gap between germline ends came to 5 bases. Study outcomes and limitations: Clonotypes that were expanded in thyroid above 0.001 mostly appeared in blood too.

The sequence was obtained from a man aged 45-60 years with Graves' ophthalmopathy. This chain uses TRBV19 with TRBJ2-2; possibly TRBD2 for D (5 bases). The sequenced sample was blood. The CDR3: CASSIGANTGELFF. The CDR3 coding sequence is TGTGCCAGTAGTATCGGGGCGAACACCGGGGAGCTGTTTTTT.